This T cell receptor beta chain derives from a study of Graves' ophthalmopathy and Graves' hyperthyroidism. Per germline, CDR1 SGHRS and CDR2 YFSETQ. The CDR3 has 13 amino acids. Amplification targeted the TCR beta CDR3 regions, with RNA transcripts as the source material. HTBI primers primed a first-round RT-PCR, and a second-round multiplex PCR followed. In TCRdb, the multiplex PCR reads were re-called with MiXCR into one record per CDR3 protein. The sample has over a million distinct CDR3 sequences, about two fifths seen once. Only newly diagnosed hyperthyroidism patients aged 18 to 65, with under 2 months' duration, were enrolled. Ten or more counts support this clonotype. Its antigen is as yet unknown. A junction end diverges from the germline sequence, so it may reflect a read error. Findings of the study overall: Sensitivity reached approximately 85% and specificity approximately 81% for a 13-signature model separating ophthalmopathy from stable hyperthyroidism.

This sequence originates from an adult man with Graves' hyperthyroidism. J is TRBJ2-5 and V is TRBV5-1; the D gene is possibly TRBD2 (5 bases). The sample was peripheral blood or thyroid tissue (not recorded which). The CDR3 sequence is CASSLGSEETQYF. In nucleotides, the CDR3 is TGTGCCAGCAGCTTAGGGAGTGAAGAGACCCAGTACTTC. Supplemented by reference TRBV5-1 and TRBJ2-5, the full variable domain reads KAGVTQTPRYLIKTRGQQVTLSCSPISGHRSVSWYQQTPGQGLQFLFEYFSETQRNKGNFPGRFSGRQFSNSRSEMNVSTLELGDSALYLCASSLGSEETQYFGPGTRLLVL.